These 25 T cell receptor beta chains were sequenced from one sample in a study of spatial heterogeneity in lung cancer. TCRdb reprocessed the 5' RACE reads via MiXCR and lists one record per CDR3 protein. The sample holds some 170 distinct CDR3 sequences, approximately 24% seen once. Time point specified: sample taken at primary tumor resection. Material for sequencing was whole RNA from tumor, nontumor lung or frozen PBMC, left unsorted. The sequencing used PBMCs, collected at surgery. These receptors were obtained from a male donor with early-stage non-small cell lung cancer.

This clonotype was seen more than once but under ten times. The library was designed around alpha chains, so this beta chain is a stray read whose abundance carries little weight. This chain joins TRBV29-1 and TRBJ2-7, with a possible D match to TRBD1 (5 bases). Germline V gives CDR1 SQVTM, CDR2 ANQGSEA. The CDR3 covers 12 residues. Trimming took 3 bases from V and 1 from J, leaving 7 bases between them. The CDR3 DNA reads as TGCAGCGTTGACCAGGGTTCCTACGAGCAGTACTTC. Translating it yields CSVDQGSYEQYF.

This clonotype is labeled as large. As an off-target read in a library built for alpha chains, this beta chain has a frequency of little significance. The CDR3 sequence: CASKVKDTYRYGYTF. The CDR3 nucleotides are TGTGCCAGCAAAGTTAAGGACACCTACCGCTATGGCTACACCTTC. J is TRBJ1-2 and V is TRBV6-5; a weak D match, TRBD1 (5 bases). Germline loops: CDR1 MNHEY, CDR2 SVGAGI. The CDR3 consists of 15 residues. V was pared by 7 bases and J by 4 bases, with 19 bases between.

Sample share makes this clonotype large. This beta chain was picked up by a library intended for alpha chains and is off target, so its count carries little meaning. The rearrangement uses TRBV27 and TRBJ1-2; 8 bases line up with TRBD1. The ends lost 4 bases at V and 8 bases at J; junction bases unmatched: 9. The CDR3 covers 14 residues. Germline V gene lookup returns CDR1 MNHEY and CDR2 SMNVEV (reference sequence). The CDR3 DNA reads TGTGCCAGCAGTTCCGGGACAGGTTCGAAAGGCTACACCTTC. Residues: CASSSGTGSKGYTF.

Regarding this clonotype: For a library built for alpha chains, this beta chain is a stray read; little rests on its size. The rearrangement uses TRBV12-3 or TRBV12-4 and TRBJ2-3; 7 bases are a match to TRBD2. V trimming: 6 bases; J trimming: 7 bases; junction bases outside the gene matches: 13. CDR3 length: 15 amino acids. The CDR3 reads CASRGSGGRSNTQYF. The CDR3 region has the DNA TGTGCCAGCAGAGGGTCGGGGGGAAGGTCAAATACGCAGTATTTT.

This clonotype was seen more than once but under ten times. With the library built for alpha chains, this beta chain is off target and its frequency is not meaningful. The CDR3 loop reads CASSPGDSYQETQYF. For the CDR3, the DNA is TGTGCCAGCAGTCCCGGGGACAGCTATCAAGAGACCCAGTACTTC. This sequence joins TRBV27 and TRBJ2-5, with 7 bases aligning to TRBD1. Germline V lookup: CDR1 MNHEY, CDR2 SMNVEV (reference sequence). V lost 5 bases to trimming and J lost 2 bases; unmatched junction nucleotides: 8. CDR3 length equals 15 residues.

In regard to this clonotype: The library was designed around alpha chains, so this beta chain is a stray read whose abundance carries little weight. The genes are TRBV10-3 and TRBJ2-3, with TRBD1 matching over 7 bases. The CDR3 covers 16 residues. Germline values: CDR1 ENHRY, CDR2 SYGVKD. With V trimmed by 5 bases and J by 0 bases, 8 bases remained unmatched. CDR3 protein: CAISPGQKTSTDTQYF. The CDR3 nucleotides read TGTGCCATCAGTCCGGGACAGAAAACTAGCACAGATACGCAGTATTTT.

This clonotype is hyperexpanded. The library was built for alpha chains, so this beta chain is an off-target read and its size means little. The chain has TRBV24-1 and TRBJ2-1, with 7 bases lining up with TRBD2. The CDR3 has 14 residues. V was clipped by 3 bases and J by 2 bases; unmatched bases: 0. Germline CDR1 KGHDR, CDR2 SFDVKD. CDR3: CATSDAGAYNEQFF. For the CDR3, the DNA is TGTGCCACCAGTGATGCGGGGGCCTACAATGAGCAGTTCTTC.

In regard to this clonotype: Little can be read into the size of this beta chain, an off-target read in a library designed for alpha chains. The CDR3 bases are TGTGCCAGCAGAGCAACCGGGCTCCCTGCGATTGCTAACTATGGCTACACCTTC. It is translated as CASRATGLPAIANYGYTF. V gene TRBV2 combines with J gene TRBJ1-2; D gene ambiguous. The CDR3 has 18 residues. V gave up 6 bases and J gave up 0 bases, with 23 bases separating them. Germline V CDR1 and CDR2: SNHLY, FYNNEI.

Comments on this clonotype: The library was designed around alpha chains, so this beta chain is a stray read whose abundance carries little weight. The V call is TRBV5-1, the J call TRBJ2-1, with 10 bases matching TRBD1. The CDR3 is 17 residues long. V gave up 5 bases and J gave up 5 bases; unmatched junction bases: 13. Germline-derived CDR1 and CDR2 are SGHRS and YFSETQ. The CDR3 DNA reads TGCGCCAGCAGACGGGGCCTCTTGGGACAGGGGAACAATGAGCAGTTCTTC. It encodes CASRRGLLGQGNNEQFF.

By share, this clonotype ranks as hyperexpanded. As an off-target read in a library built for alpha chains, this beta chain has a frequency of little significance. The CDR3 DNA is TGTGCCAGCAGTTACGGCGGGGGGGCCGGCGGCGAGCAGTACTTC. Protein: CASSYGGGAGGEQYF. The V call is TRBV6-5, the J call TRBJ2-7; 9 bases match TRBD2. The V gene's germline CDR1 is MNHEY and CDR2 SVGAGI. After removal of 2 bases from V and 6 bases from J, the junction contained 8 bases not matched to a gene. The CDR3 extends over 15 amino acids.

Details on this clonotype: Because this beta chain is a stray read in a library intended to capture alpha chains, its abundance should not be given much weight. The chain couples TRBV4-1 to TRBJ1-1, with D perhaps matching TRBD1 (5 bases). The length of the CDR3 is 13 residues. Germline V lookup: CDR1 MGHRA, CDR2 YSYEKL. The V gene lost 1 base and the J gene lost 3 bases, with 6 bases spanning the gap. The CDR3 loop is CASSQGQYTEAFF. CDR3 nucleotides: TGCGCCAGCAGCCAAGGACAGTACACTGAAGCTTTCTTT.

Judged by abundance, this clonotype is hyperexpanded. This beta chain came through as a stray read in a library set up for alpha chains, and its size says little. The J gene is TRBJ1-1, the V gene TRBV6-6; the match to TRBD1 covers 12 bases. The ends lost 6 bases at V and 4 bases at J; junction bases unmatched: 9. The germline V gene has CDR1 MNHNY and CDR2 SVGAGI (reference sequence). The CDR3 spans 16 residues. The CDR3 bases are TGTGCCAGCAGGCTGCCGGGACAGGGGGCGAGCACTGAAGCTTTCTTT. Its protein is CASRLPGQGASTEAFF.

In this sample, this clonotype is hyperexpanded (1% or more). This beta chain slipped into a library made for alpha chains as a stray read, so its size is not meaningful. CDR3 sequence: CASSPPTSGDAQYF. Here the CDR3 DNA reads TGTGCCAGCAGTCCCCCGACTAGCGGGGATGCGCAGTATTTT. This chain links TRBV6-5 with TRBJ2-3; the match to TRBD2 covers 11 bases. V shed 5 bases, J shed 10 bases, and the junction held 8 bases outside the gene matches. The CDR3 length is 14 residues. The germline gives CDR1 MNHEY, CDR2 SVGAGI.

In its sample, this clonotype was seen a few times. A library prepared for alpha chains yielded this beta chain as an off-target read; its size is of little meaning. The CDR3 loop reads CASRQTSGPSQGTQYF. CDR3 DNA: TGTGCCAGCAGACAGACTAGCGGGCCCTCACAGGGTACGCAGTATTTT. The chain joins TRBV7-9 to TRBJ2-3, with 10 bases identical to TRBD2. CDR1 is SEHNR, CDR2 FQNEAQ, per germline (reference sequence). The length of the CDR3 is 16 residues. V shed 6 bases, J shed 8 bases, and the junction held 14 bases outside the gene matches.

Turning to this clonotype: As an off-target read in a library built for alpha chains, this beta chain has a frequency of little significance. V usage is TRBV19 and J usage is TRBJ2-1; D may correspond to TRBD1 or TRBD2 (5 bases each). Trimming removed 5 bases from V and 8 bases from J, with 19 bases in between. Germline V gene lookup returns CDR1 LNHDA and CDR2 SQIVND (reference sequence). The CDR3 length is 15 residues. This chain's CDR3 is CASSVTGHRGDEQFF. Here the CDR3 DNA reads TGTGCCAGTAGTGTAACCGGGCACAGAGGGGATGAGCAGTTCTTC.

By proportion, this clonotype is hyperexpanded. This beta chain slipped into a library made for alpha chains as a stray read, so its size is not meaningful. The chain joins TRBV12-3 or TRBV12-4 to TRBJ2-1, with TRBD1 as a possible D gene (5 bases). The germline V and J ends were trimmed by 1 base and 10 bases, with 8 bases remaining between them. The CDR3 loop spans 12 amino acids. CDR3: CASSLGTQEQFF. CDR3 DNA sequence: TGTGCCAGCAGTTTAGGGACACAGGAGCAGTTCTTC.

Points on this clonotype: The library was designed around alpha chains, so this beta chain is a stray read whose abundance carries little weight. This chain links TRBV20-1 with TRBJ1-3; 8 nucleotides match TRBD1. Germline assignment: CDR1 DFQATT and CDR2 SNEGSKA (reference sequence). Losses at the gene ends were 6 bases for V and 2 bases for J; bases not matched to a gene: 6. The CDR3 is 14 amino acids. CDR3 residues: CSAPVQGAGNTIYF. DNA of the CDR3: TGCAGTGCCCCGGTACAGGGGGCTGGAAACACCATATATTTT.

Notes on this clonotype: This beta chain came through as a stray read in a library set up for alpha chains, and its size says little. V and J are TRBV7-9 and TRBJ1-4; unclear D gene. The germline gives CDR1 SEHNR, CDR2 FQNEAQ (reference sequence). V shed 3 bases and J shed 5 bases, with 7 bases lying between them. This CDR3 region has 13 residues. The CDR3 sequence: CASSFDGNEKLFF. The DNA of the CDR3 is TGTGCCAGCAGCTTCGACGGAAATGAAAAACTGTTTTTT. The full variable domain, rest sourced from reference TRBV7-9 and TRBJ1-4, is DTGVSQNPRHKITKRGQNVTFRCDPISEHNRLYWYRQTLGQGPEFLTYFQNEAQLEKSRLLSDRFSAERPKGSFSTLEIQRTEQGDSAMYLCASSFDGNEKLFFGSGTQLSVL.

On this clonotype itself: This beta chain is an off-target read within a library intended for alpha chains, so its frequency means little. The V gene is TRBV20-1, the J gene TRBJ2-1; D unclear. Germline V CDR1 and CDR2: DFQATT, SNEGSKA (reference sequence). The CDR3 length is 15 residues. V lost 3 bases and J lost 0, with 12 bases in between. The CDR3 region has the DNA TGCAGTGCTAGCGCAGGACCTAGCTCCTACAATGAGCAGTTCTTC. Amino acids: CSASAGPSSYNEQFF.

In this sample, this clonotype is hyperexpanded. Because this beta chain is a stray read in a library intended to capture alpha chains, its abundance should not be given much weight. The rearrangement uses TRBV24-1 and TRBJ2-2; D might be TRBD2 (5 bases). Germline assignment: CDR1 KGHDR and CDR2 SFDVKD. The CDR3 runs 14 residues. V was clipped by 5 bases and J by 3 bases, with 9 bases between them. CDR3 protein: CATSAAGYTGELFF. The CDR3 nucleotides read TGTGCCACCAGTGCGGCGGGCTACACCGGGGAGCTGTTTTTT.

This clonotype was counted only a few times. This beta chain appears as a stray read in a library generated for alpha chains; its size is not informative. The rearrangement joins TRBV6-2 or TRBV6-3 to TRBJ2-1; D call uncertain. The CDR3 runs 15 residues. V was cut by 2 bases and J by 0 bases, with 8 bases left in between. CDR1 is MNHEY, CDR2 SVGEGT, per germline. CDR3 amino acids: CASSYRASSYNEQFF. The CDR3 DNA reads TGTGCCAGCAGTTACAGGGCTAGCTCCTACAATGAGCAGTTCTTC.

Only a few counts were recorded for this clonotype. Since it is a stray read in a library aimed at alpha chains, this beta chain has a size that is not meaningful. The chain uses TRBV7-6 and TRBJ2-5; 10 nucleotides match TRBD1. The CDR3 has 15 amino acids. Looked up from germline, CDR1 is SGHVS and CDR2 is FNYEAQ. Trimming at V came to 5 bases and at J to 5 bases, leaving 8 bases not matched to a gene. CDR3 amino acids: CASSPGTGEKETQYF. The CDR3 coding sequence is TGTGCCAGCAGCCCGGGGACAGGGGAGAAGGAGACCCAGTACTTC.

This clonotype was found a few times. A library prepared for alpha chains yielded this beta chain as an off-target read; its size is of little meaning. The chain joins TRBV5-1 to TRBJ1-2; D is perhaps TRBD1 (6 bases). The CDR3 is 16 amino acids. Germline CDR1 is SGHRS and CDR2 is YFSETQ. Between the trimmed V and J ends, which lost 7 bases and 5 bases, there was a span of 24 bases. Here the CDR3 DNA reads TGCGCCAGCCGATCCCCGTCGGGACAAGCATCATATGGCTACACCTTC. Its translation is CASRSPSGQASYGYTF.

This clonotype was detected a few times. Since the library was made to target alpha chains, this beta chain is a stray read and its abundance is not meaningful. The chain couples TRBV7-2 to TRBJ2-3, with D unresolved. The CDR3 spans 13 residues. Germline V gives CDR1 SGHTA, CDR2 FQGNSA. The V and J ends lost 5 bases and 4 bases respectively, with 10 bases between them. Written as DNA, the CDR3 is TGTGCCAGCAGCCATCCCGGGTCAGATACGCAGTATTTT. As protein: CASSHPGSDTQYF.

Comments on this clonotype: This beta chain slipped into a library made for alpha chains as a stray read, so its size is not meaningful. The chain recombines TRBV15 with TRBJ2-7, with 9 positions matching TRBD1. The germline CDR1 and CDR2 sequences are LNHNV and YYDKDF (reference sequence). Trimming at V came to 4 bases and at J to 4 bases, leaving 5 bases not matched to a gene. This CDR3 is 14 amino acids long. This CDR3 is CATSMNDRGYEQYF. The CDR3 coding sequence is TGTGCCACCAGCATGAACGACAGGGGGTACGAGCAGTACTTC.